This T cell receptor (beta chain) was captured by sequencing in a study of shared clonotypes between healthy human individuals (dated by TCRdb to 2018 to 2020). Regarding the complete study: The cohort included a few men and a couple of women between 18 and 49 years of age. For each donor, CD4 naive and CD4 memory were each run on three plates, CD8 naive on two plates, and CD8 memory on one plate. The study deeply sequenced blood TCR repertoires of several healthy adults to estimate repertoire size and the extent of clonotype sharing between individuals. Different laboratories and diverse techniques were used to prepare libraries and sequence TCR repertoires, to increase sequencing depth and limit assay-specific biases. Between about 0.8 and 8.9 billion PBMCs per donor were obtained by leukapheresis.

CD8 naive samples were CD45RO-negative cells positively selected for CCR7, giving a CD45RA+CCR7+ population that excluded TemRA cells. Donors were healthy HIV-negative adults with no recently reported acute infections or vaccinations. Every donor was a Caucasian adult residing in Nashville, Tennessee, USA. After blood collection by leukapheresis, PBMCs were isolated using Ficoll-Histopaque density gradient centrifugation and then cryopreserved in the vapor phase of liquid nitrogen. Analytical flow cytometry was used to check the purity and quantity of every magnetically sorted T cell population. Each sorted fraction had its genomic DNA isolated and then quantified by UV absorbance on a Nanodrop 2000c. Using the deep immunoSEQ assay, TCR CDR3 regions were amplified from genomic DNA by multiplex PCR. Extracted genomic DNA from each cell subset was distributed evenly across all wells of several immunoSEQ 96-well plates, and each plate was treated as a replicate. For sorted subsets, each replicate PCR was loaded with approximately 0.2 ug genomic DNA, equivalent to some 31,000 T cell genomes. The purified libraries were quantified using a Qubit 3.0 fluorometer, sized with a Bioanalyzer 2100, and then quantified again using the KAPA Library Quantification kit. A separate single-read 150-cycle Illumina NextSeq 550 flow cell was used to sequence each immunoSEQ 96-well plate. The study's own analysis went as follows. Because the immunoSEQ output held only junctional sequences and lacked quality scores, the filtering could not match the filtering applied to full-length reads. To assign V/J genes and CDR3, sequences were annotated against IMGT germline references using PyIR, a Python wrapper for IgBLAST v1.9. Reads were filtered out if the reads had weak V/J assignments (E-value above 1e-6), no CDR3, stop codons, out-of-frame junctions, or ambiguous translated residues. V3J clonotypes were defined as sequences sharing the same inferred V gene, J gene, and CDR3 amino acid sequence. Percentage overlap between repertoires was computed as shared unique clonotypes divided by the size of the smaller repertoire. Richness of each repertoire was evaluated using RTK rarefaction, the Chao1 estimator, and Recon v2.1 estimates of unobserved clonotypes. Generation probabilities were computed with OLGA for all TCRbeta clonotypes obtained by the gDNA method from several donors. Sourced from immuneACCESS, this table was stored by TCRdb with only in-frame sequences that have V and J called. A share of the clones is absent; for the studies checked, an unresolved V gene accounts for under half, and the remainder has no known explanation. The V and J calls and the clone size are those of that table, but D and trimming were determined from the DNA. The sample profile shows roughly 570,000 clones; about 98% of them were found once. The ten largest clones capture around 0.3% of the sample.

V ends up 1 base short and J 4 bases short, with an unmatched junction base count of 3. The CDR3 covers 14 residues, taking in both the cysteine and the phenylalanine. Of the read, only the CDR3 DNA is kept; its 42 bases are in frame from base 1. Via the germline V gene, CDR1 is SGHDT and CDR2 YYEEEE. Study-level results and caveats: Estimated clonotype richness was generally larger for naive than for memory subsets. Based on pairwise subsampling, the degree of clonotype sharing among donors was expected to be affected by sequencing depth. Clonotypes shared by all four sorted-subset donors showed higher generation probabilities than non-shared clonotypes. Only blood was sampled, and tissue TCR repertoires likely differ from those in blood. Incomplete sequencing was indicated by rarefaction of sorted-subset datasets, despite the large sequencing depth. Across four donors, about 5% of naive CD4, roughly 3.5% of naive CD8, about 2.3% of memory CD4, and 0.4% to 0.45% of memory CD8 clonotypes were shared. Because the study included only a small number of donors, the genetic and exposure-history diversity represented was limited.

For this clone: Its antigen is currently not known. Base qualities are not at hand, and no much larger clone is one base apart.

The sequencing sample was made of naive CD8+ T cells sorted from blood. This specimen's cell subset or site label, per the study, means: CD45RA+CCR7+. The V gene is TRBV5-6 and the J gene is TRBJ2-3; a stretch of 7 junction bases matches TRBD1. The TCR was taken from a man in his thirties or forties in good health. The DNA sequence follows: TGTGCCAGCAGCTTGAGGGGGCAGTCAGATACGCAGTATTTT. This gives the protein CASSLRGQSDTQYF.